This T cell receptor (beta chain) was identified in a study of T cell responses to AZD1222 COVID-19 vaccine. The repertoire was sequenced with immunoSEQ multiplex PCR; TCRdb's copy has only in-frame clones and lacks some. Altogether around 78,000 clones are present, 90% being singletons, with the ten largest covering 1.3% to 1.5%. V was pared by 5 bases and J by 6 bases, with 13 bases between. CDR1 is SGHTA and CDR2 is FQGNSA in the germline V gene. The CDR3 is made up of 13 amino acids. The chain has TRBV7-2 and TRBJ1-1, with a weak D call TRBD1 (5 bases). The input for sequencing was peripheral blood, taken 28 days after the second AZD1222 dose. The clonotype comes from an adult who received the AZD1222 COVID-19 vaccine. CDR3 sequence: CASSPYAGAEAFF. CDR3 in DNA: TGTGCCAGCAGCCCCTACGCGGGGGCTGAAGCTTTCTTT. Complete variable domain (other parts from reference TRBV7-2 and TRBJ1-1): GAGVSQSPSNKVTEKGKDVELRCDPISGHTALYWYRQSLGQGLEFLIYFQGNSAPDKSGLPSDRFSAERTGGSVSTLTIQRTQQEDSAVYLCASSPYAGAEAFFGQGTRLTVV.